This TCR beta chain appears in the sequencing data of a study of blood T cell repertoires in COVID-19. About the study: COVID-19 samples from acute and convalescent phases originated in the United States, Italy and Spain. Sample material is recorded as cDNA or gDNA derived from T cells, B-cell-depleted T cells, or PBMCs.

Here immunoSEQ multiplex PCR was the method, and the copy in TCRdb shows in-frame clones only, minus some. This sample yields around 60,000 clones, of which roughly 83% are seen a single time; 15% to 20% belongs to the top ten. After removal of 5 bases from V and 5 bases from J, the junction contained 9 bases not matched to a gene. Germline V gene lookup returns CDR1 SNHLY and CDR2 FYNNEI. The CDR3 length is 15 residues. This clonotype was sampled from a man in his fifties or sixties with COVID-19, enrolled during active disease. J is TRBJ2-7 and V is TRBV2, with TRBD2 identical over 10 bases. The sequenced sample consisted of peripheral blood. CDR3 bases: TGTGCCAGCAGTAAAAGCGGGAGGGGTGTCCACGAGCAGTACTTC. Amino acids: CASSKSGRGVHEQYF.